Listed below are T cell receptor beta chains from one sample, sequenced in a study of shared clonotypes between healthy human individuals. Repertoires were generated with immunoSEQ multiplex PCR, while TCRdb's copy carries only in-frame clones and drops some. The data contain some 2,100,000 clones, about 92% of them singletons. Sequencing was performed on naive CD8+ T cells from PBMCs. These receptors were taken from a young man in good health. Some clones in this sample may be carry-over from other donors' samples. Both conserved end residues are trimmed from each CDR3. The order of the fields is J gene, V gene, CDR3 protein.

J: TRBJ2-7; V: TRBV6-1; CDR3: ASSDRRGYEQY
J: TRBJ1-2; V: TRBV6-1; CDR3: ASSEPDRGVYGYT
J: TRBJ2-1; V: TRBV7-8; CDR3: ASSLGVPGLASSYNEQF
J: TRBJ1-1; V: TRBV5-5; CDR3: ASSLGVHTEAF
J: TRBJ2-3; V: TRBV28; CDR3: ASFRDTYTDTQY
J: TRBJ1-5; V: TRBV28; CDR3: ASSLWGAGGYSNQPQH
J: TRBJ2-3; V: TRBV19; CDR3: ASSTKWRTSTDTQY
J: TRBJ2-3; V: TRBV7-9; CDR3: ASSPPSTDTQY
J: TRBJ2-1; V: TRBV9; CDR3: ASSGTSGSYNEQF
J: TRBJ2-1; V: TRBV4-1; CDR3: ASSPGPAGGNSEQF
J: TRBJ1-2; V: TRBV4-1; CDR3: ASSQEKVSEGYGYT
J: TRBJ2-5; V: TRBV10-2; CDR3: ATRSPGLVIAGETQY
J: TRBJ2-3; V: TRBV4-3; CDR3: ASSPTQLAGESQY
J: TRBJ1-5; V: TRBV5-8; CDR3: ASSFGNQPQH
J: TRBJ2-6; V: TRBV29-1; CDR3: SVDDRSSGANVLT
J: TRBJ2-7; V: TRBV28; CDR3: ASRAGWLTYEQY
J: TRBJ1-3; V: TRBV13; CDR3: ASSLDRGFSGNTIY
J: TRBJ2-7; V: TRBV5-1; CDR3: ASSHGTDYEQY
J: TRBJ2-1; V: TRBV12-2; CDR3: ASRSRLAGTENTSSYNEQF
J: TRBJ2-1; V: TRBV29-1; CDR3: SVVLGPGYNEQF
J: TRBJ2-5; V: TRBV13; CDR3: ASSSVSSPGGGEETQY
J: TRBJ1-2; V: TRBV5-4; CDR3: ASSLGGGGYT
J: TRBJ2-1; V: TRBV28; CDR3: ASSLRVSSYNEQF
J: TRBJ2-3; V: TRBV27; CDR3: ASSTPALGLAGGQEWGVTDTQY
J: TRBJ2-7; V: TRBV5-1; CDR3: ASSSSGRAYEQY
J: TRBJ2-5; V: TRBV6-1; CDR3: ASTFYLYQETQY
J: TRBJ1-1; V: TRBV29-1; CDR3: SVDPQNTEAF
J: TRBJ2-5; V: TRBV27; CDR3: ASGLRGPPDQY
J: TRBJ2-7; V: TRBV4-2; CDR3: ASSQDLARGARGEQY
J: TRBJ2-1; V: TRBV19; CDR3: ASSMGLFNEQF
J: TRBJ2-1; V: TRBV5-4; CDR3: ASSLGWQQYSPNYNEQF
J: TRBJ2-2; V: TRBV27; CDR3: ASSLLVTGELF
J: TRBJ2-3; V: TRBV7-9; CDR3: ASSPRSGPFTDTQY
J: TRBJ1-1; V: TRBV9; CDR3: ASSQTGNPTEAF
J: TRBJ1-3; V: TRBV21-1; CDR3: ASSKGDLEEDTIY
J: TRBJ2-2; V: TRBV7-8; CDR3: ASSLGGGNTGELF
J: TRBJ2-2; V: TRBV9; CDR3: ASSVGGEAGELF